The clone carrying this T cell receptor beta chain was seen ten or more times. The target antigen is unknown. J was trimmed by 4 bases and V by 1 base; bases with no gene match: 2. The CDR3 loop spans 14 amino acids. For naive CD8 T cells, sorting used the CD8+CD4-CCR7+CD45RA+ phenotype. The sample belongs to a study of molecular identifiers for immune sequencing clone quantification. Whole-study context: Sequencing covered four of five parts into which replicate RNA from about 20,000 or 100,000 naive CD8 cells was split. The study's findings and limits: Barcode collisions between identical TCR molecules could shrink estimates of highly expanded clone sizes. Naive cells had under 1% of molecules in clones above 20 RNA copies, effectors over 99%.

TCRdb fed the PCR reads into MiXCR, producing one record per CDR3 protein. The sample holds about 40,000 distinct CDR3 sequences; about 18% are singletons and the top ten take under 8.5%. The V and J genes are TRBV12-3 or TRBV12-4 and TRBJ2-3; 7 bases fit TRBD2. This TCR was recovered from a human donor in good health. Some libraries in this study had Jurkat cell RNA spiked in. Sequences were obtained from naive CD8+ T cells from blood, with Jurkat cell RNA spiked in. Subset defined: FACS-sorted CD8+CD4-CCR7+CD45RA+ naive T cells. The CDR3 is CASSLGGGADTQYF. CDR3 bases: TGTGCCAGCAGTTTAGGGGGGGGGGCAGATACGCAGTATTTT.